Given below is one T cell receptor (beta chain) in context. The sample is drawn from a study of blood T cell repertoires in COVID-19. Across the study: The study drew acute and convalescent COVID-19 samples from the United States, Italy and Spain.

Original data processing: Estimated nucleated cell counts came from reference gene primer amplification. Libraries were prepared by immunoSEQ multiplex PCR; TCRdb keeps only in-frame clonotypes and omits some of them. That table is the source of V, J and clone size, and D and trimming were worked out from the DNA. The sample includes 150,000 or so clones, approximately 79% seen only once; the top ten take 3%. The CDR3 sequence is 15 residues long. Germline-derived CDR1 and CDR2 are SGHRS and YFSETQ. Trimming cost V 6 bases and J 7 bases; bases outside gene matches: 10. This TCR was recovered from a woman older than 75 with acute or convalescent COVID-19. V usage is TRBV5-1 and J usage is TRBJ2-1; 10 bases match TRBD2. Sample: peripheral blood. CDR3 in DNA: TGCGCCAGCAAACCTCTACTAGCGGGATTTAATGAGCAGTTCTTC. It specifies CASKPLLAGFNEQFF.